Below are 27 T cell receptor beta chains sequenced from a single sample in a study of blood T cell repertoires in COVID-19. Using immunoSEQ multiplex PCR, the repertoire was profiled, and TCRdb retains in-frame clones only, with some absent. The sample gives more than 300,000 clones, around 89% of which show up once; 1.5% to 2% is in the top ten. Sequencing input: peripheral blood. The receptors come from a woman in her 30s with COVID-19, enrolled during active disease.

This chain uses TRBV5-4 with TRBJ2-5; TRBD2 matches 13 bases. Trimming at V came to 0 bases and at J to 1 base, leaving 3 bases not matched to a gene. The CDR3 totals 17 residues. Germline V gene lookup returns CDR1 SGHNT and CDR2 YYREEE (reference sequence). In DNA, the CDR3 is TGTGCCAGCAGCTTGGGGACTAGCGGGGGCGTCCAAGAGACCCAGTACTTC. Residues: CASSLGTSGGVQETQYF.

A note on this clone: Other DNA sequences from this sample encode an identical CDR3 as well. J is TRBJ1-3 and V is TRBV7-2; D ambiguous. CDR1 is SGHTA and CDR2 is FQGNSA in the germline V gene. Trimming pared 5 bases from V and 0 bases from J, leaving 5 bases between. The CDR3 sequence is 13 residues long. CDR3 amino acids: CASSTSSGNTIYF. The DNA of the CDR3 is TGTGCCAGCAGCACTAGCTCTGGAAACACCATATATTTT. The full variable domain, completed using reference TRBV7-2 and TRBJ1-3, is GAGVSQSPSNKVTEKGKDVELRCDPISGHTALYWYRQSLGQGLEFLIYFQGNSAPDKSGLPSDRFSAERTGGSVSTLTIQRTQQEDSAVYLCASSTSSGNTIYFGEGSWLTVV.

This clone turned up a few times. The rearrangement links TRBV11-2 to TRBJ2-7, with D possibly TRBD2 on 6 matching bases. Looked up from germline, CDR1 is SGHAT and CDR2 is FQNNGV. V dropped 3 bases and J dropped 6 bases, with 12 bases sitting between them. This CDR3 region has 13 residues. CDR3 loop: CASSLGGATEQYV. The CDR3 region has the DNA TGTGCCAGCAGCTTGGGCGGGGCCACCGAGCAGTACGTC.

The J gene is TRBJ1-5, the V gene TRBV24-1; 8 bases are a match to TRBD1. This CDR3 comprises 16 residues. From germline, CDR1 is KGHDR and CDR2 SFDVKD. Unmatched junction bases numbered 8, after V lost 4 bases and J lost 4 bases. Here the CDR3 DNA reads TGTGCCACCAGTGACAGGGGGCGCGGGGGAAATCAGCCCCAGCATTTT. Protein product: CATSDRGRGGNQPQHF.

As concerns this clone: The same CDR3 arises from other DNA sequences in this sample as well. The chain recombines TRBV6-5 with TRBJ1-2; 9 nucleotides line up with TRBD1. The CDR3 has 13 residues. V trimming: 6 bases; J trimming: 6 bases; junction bases outside the gene matches: 5. CDR1 MNHEY and CDR2 SVGAGI come from the germline V gene. This chain's CDR3 is CASSYGQGNGYTF. The CDR3 nucleotides read TGTGCCAGCAGCTACGGACAGGGGAATGGCTACACCTTC.

V gene TRBV11-1 combines with J gene TRBJ1-1, with TRBD1 as a possible D gene (5 bases). Germline V gene data show CDR1 as SGHAT and CDR2 as FQDESV (reference sequence). The CDR3 has 14 residues. Deletions cut 5 bases from V and 1 base from J, with 11 bases between. The CDR3 sequence is CASSPGGANTEAFF. CDR3 DNA: TGTGCCAGCAGCCCCGGCGGGGCGAACACTGAAGCTTTCTTT.

This clone was detected only once. The V gene is TRBV4-1, the J gene TRBJ1-6; D is perhaps TRBD1 (6 bases). Germline CDR1 reads MGHRA; CDR2 reads YSYEKL. CDR3 length: 15 amino acids. Trimming stripped 3 bases from V and 7 bases from J, with 13 bases between. CDR3: CASSQYRDINSPLHF. The CDR3 nucleotides read TGCGCCAGCAGCCAGTACCGGGACATCAATTCACCCCTCCACTTT.

The chain is built from TRBV7-2 and TRBJ1-6, with 8 bases that match TRBD1. With V trimmed by 5 bases and J by 10 bases, 13 bases remained unmatched. The V gene's germline CDR1 is SGHTA and CDR2 FQGNSA. The CDR3 has 16 residues. This CDR3 is CASSAAGQGRLSPLHF. The CDR3 nucleotides read TGTGCCAGCAGCGCCGCTGGACAGGGTCGTTTATCACCCCTCCACTTT.

The chain joins TRBV10-1 to TRBJ1-1; weak D call: TRBD1 (6 bases). CDR1 WNHNN and CDR2 SYGVQD come from the germline V gene (reference sequence). CDR3 length equals 16 residues. Trimming left V 10 bases short and J 1 base short, with 22 bases between. The CDR3 coding sequence is TGCGCCACCCCGTGGACAGTCATAAGCACGAACACTGAAGCTTTCTTT. It encodes CATPWTVISTNTEAFF.

Here the CDR3 DNA reads TGTGCCAGTAGTATGGGGCTTATGAACACTGAAGCTTTCTTT. Protein: CASSMGLMNTEAFF. V and J are TRBV19 and TRBJ1-1; a weak D match, TRBD1 (5 bases). Germline values: CDR1 LNHDA, CDR2 SQIVND (reference sequence). Trimming stripped 3 bases from V and 0 bases from J, with 8 bases between. This CDR3 is built from 14 residues.

The gene calls are TRBV5-8 and TRBJ1-6; no definite D call. The germline CDR1 and CDR2 sequences are SGHTS and YDEGEE. Trimming left V 2 bases short and J 1 base short, with 7 bases between. This CDR3 has 15 amino acids. The CDR3 coding sequence is TGTGCCAGCAGCTTCCGGAGATCCTATAATTCACCCCTCCACTTT. Encoded protein: CASSFRRSYNSPLHF.

The chain uses TRBV5-1 and TRBJ1-2, with D uncertain. There are 14 residues in the CDR3. V was pared by 0 bases and J by 0 bases, with 6 bases between. CDR1 and CDR2 (germline): SGHRS, YFSETQ. CDR3 nucleotide sequence: TGCGCCAGCAGCTTGGACGGGTCTAACTATGGCTACACCTTC. Residues: CASSLDGSNYGYTF.

V is TRBV5-5 and J is TRBJ2-5; 7 nucleotides agree with TRBD1. From germline, CDR1 is SGHKS and CDR2 YYEKEE (reference sequence). The CDR3 runs 15 residues. Losses at the gene ends were 0 bases for V and 1 base for J; bases not matched to a gene: 3. CDR3 region: CASSLGTGPQETQYF. CDR3 DNA: TGTGCCAGCAGCTTGGGGACAGGACCCCAAGAGACCCAGTACTTC.

V and J are TRBV5-5 and TRBJ2-3, with a weak D call TRBD1 (6 bases). The V gene lost 2 bases and the J gene lost 2 bases, with 21 bases spanning the gap. CDR3 length: 18 residues. Germline V CDR1 and CDR2: SGHKS, YYEKEE (reference sequence). CDR3 residues: CASSFVLGTPGFTDTQYF. The CDR3 DNA follows: TGTGCCAGCAGCTTTGTACTAGGGACACCGGGTTTCACAGATACGCAGTATTTT.

This chain joins TRBV2 and TRBJ1-6; D unresolved. The germline V and J ends were trimmed by 11 bases and 10 bases, with 21 bases remaining between them. CDR3 length equals 14 residues. Germline V gives CDR1 SNHLY, CDR2 FYNNEI. CDR3: CAGGSKKVYSPLHF. CDR3 sequence (DNA): TGTGCCGGAGGATCAAAAAAGGTTTACTCACCCCTCCACTTT.

The chain uses TRBV28 and TRBJ2-7, with 7 positions matching TRBD1. The CDR3 consists of 15 residues. Losses at the gene ends were 5 bases for V and 0 bases for J; bases not matched to a gene: 7. Germline loops: CDR1 MDHEN, CDR2 SYDVKM. The CDR3 DNA reads as TGTGCCAGCAGTGTCGACAGGGCTAGCTCCTACGAGCAGTACGTC. This sequence encodes CASSVDRASSYEQYV.

V is TRBV28 and J is TRBJ2-7; 8 bases fit TRBD1. Unmatched junction bases numbered 7, after V lost 6 bases and J lost 0 bases. Germline CDR1 MDHEN, CDR2 SYDVKM. The length of the CDR3 is 15 residues. DNA of the CDR3: TGTGCCAGCAGAACCGACAGGGGTAGCTCCTACGAGCAGTACGTC. Translated: CASRTDRGSSYEQYV.

The V call is TRBV7-9, the J call TRBJ1-1, with 7 bases lining up with TRBD1. Germline CDR1 reads SEHNR; CDR2 reads FQNEAQ (reference sequence). The CDR3 runs 12 residues. With V trimmed by 8 bases and J by 7 bases, 7 bases remained unmatched. Here the CDR3 reads CASSRDRDEAFF. The CDR3 DNA follows: TGTGCCAGCTCCCGGGACAGAGATGAAGCTTTCTTT.

The chain carries TRBV2 and TRBJ1-6, with TRBD1 matching over 7 bases. Germline CDR1 reads SNHLY; CDR2 reads FYNNEI. CDR3 size: 14 residues. V trimming: 7 bases; J trimming: 7 bases; junction bases outside the gene matches: 7. CDR3 region: CASKLTGENSPLHF. CDR3 nucleotides: TGTGCCAGCAAGCTTACAGGGGAGAATTCACCCCTCCACTTT.

On this clone: The same CDR3 can be traced to other DNA sequences in this sample. This chain connects TRBV9 to TRBJ2-1; 7 bases fit TRBD2. The V gene end was trimmed by 0 bases and the J gene end by 6 bases; junction bases not matched to a gene: 0. The germline V gene has CDR1 SGDLS and CDR2 YYNGEE. The length of the CDR3 is 13 residues. Written as DNA, the CDR3 is TGTGCCAGCAGCGTAGCGGGGGGCAATGAGCAGTTCTTC. Residues: CASSVAGGNEQFF. Based on the CDR3 plus reference TRBV9 and TRBJ2-1, the full variable domain is DSGVTQTPKHLITATGQRVTLRCSPRSGDLSVYWYQQSLDQGLQFLIQYYNGEERAKGNILERFSAQQFPDLHSELNLSSLELGDSALYFCASSVAGGNEQFFGPGTRLTVL.

This clone was counted a few times. The J gene is TRBJ1-3, the V gene TRBV7-9; no reliable D call. The V end was cut by 3 bases, the J end by 4 bases, with 25 bases between. The CDR3 runs 19 residues. Germline lookup yields CDR1 SEHNR and CDR2 FQNEAQ (reference sequence). The DNA for the CDR3 is TGTGCCAGCAGCTTTGGTGGGTGGAGCAGGCCGCGGGGAGGAAACACCATATATTTT. Translated, it gives CASSFGGWSRPRGGNTIYF.

The gene calls are TRBV3-1 (or the pseudogene TRBV3-2) and TRBJ2-1; D uncertain. The CDR3 covers 11 residues. Germline V gene lookup returns CDR1 LGHDT and CDR2 YNNKEL (reference sequence). V gave up 2 bases and J gave up 8 bases, with 4 bases separating them. The CDR3 sequence is CASSQSDEQFF. The CDR3 bases are TGTGCCAGCAGCCAATCGGATGAGCAGTTCTTC.

The chain joins TRBV7-9 to TRBJ2-7, with 8 nucleotides matching TRBD2. V shed 5 bases and J 6 bases; nucleotides not matched to a gene: 6. This CDR3 is 13 amino acids long. Germline CDR1 and CDR2: SEHNR and FQNEAQ (reference sequence). The CDR3 region is CASSDGLAGEQYF. In DNA, the CDR3 is TGTGCCAGCAGCGACGGACTAGCTGGCGAGCAGTACTTC.

This clone was counted once. The chain recombines TRBV7-9 with TRBJ1-2, with D perhaps matching TRBD1 (5 bases). V lost 2 bases to trimming and J lost 4 bases, with 11 bases between them. Germline assignment: CDR1 SEHNR and CDR2 FQNEAQ (reference sequence). The CDR3 contains 14 residues. CDR3 in amino acids: CASSLQGGGYGYTF. Written as DNA, the CDR3 is TGTGCCAGCAGCTTACAGGGAGGTGGCTATGGCTACACCTTC. Combining the CDR3 with reference TRBV7-9 and TRBJ1-2 gives the whole variable domain DTGVSQNPRHKITKRGQNVTFRCDPISEHNRLYWYRQTLGQGPEFLTYFQNEAQLEKSRLLSDRFSAERPKGSFSTLEIQRTEQGDSAMYLCASSLQGGGYGYTFGSGTRLTVV.

The gene calls are TRBV27 and TRBJ1-2; no clear D gene. Germline assignment: CDR1 MNHEY and CDR2 SMNVEV (reference sequence). Between the trimmed V and J ends, which lost 11 bases and 8 bases, there was a span of 15 bases. The CDR3 runs 11 residues. The DNA for the CDR3 is TGTGCCCCAACCCGGGGTAGGGGCTACACCTTC. Its translation is CAPTRGRGYTF.

The CDR3 bases are TGTGCCAGCAGCTTGGGCTCCCAGGTGGTGAACACTGAAGCTTTCTTT. Protein: CASSLGSQVVNTEAFF. The chain couples TRBV5-6 to TRBJ1-1; D is unresolved. V lost 0 bases and J lost 0, with 12 bases in between. Germline V gene sequence: CDR1 SGHDT, CDR2 YYEEEE. The CDR3 has 16 amino acids.

The chain uses TRBV10-3 and TRBJ2-3; 8 positions agree with TRBD1. This CDR3 has 15 residues. V shed 10 bases, J shed 1 base, and the junction held 10 bases outside the gene matches. The germline V gene encodes CDR1 ENHRY and CDR2 SYGVKD. The CDR3, as DNA: TGTGCCACGGGGGACAGGCGAAAGGGCACAGATACGCAGTATTTT. It yields the protein CATGDRRKGTDTQYF.